This entry concerns a single TCR beta chain. What it binds is unknown. Profiled with immunoSEQ multiplex PCR; TCRdb holds only in-frame clones, not every one. The sample records 100,000 or so clones, approximately 81% being singletons. The germline V gene has CDR1 SGHKS and CDR2 YYEKEE (reference sequence). V lost 2 bases and J lost 8, with 17 bases in between. The length of the CDR3 is 15 residues. The sample comes from a study of T cell responses to AZD1222 COVID-19 vaccine. Study-level results: Nearly half of the spike-specific TCRs reportedly recognize variant regions that carry no mutations. None of the repertoires were sampled until the peak T cell response had passed.

V and J are TRBV5-5 and TRBJ1-5; D not certain. The receptor was isolated from an adult in good health. Sequencing was performed on peripheral blood, taken on day 0 of AZD1222 vaccination. The CDR3 sequence is CASSLSAVLEEPQHF. The CDR3, as DNA: TGTGCCAGCAGCTTATCCGCCGTCCTGGAGGAGCCCCAGCATTTT.